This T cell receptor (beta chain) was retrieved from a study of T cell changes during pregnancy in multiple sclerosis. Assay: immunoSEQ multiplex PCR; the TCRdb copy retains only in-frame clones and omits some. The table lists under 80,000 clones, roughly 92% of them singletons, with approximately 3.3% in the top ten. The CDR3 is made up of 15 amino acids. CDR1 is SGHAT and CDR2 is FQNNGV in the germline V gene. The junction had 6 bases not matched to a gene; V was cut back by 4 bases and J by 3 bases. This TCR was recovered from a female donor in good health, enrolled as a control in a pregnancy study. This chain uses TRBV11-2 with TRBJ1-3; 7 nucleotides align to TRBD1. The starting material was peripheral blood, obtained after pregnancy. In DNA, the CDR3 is TGTGCCAGCAGCTCACCTGACAGGGTTGGAAACACCATATATTTT. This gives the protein CASSSPDRVGNTIYF.